One sample yielded the 27 T cell receptor beta chains listed below, sequenced in a study of memory CD8 T cells in hepatitis C reinfection. Here immunoSEQ multiplex PCR was the method, and the copy in TCRdb shows in-frame clones only, minus some. Seen here are 45,000 to 65,000 clones, under 90% observed once, and the top ten hold 0.95% to 1.1%. Time point denoted: pre-reinfection, 55 to 20 weeks before reinfection detection. The sorted cells went straight to TCR sequencing with no prior in vitro expansion. The source material was naive CD8+ T cells sorted from blood. The source is a man aged 18 to 30 with hepatitis C virus infection.

The rearrangement joins TRBV5-6 to TRBJ1-5, with no clear D. Trimming cost V 0 bases and J 5 bases, with 12 bases left between them. CDR3 length: 15 residues. Germline-derived CDR1 and CDR2 are SGHDT and YYEEEE. The CDR3 sequence: CASSLARTQDQPQHF. The CDR3 coding sequence is TGTGCCAGCAGCTTGGCAAGAACACAAGATCAGCCCCAGCATTTT.

The chain employs TRBV5-1 and TRBJ2-1, with 15 bases matching TRBD2. This CDR3 has 18 residues. Trimming removed 0 bases from V and 7 bases from J; junction bases left unmatched: 8. CDR1 is SGHRS, CDR2 YFSETQ, per germline. This CDR3 reads CASSLGVRTSGGVNEQFF. For the CDR3, the DNA is TGCGCCAGCAGCTTGGGGGTCCGGACTAGCGGGGGGGTTAATGAGCAGTTCTTC.

The chain combines TRBV27 with TRBJ2-7; TRBD1 agrees at 7 bases. Germline assignment: CDR1 MNHEY and CDR2 SMNVEV (reference sequence). The CDR3 is made up of 16 amino acids. V shed 0 bases, J shed 3 bases, and the junction held 8 bases outside the gene matches. CDR3 sequence reads: CASSLSYGDSNYEQYF. In DNA, the CDR3 is TGTGCCAGCAGTTTATCGTATGGGGACAGCAACTACGAGCAGTACTTC.

The V gene is TRBV18, the J gene TRBJ2-7; 9 positions agree with TRBD1. V lost 3 bases and J lost 3; bases outside the gene matches: 3. Germline-derived CDR1 and CDR2 are KGHSH and LQKENI. This CDR3 has 14 residues. The CDR3 spells CASSPGQGFYEQYF. In nucleotides, the CDR3 is TGTGCCAGCTCACCGGGACAGGGATTCTACGAGCAGTACTTC.

The V call is TRBV5-5, the J call TRBJ2-1; D gene ambiguous. The CDR3 has 12 residues. Trimming pared 5 bases from V and 10 bases from J, leaving 13 bases between. Germline loops: CDR1 SGHKS, CDR2 YYEKEE (reference sequence). The CDR3 region is CASSSISEEQFF. CDR3 nucleotides: TGTGCCAGCAGTTCAATATCGGAGGAGCAGTTCTTC. Full variable domain (remainder filled in from reference TRBV5-5 and TRBJ2-1): DAGVTQSPTHLIKTRGQQVTLRCSPISGHKSVSWYQQVLGQGPQFIFQYYEKEERGRGNFPDRFSARQFPNYSSELNVNALLLGDSALYLCASSSISEEQFFGPGTRLTVL.

The chain carries TRBV19 and TRBJ1-1; 10 positions agree with TRBD1. Trimming took 9 bases from V and 1 from J; bases not matched to a gene: 8. CDR1 is LNHDA, CDR2 SQIVND, per germline (reference sequence). This CDR3 is 15 amino acids long. The CDR3: CASPPRDRGNTEAFF. CDR3 DNA sequence: TGTGCCAGCCCCCCCCGGGACAGGGGGAACACTGAAGCTTTCTTT.

The CDR3 DNA is TGTGCCAGCAGCTTAGAGGGCTGGGAGACAGATACGCAGTATTTT. Translation: CASSLEGWETDTQYF. The chain joins TRBV7-9 to TRBJ2-3; possibly TRBD2 for D (5 bases). Germline loops: CDR1 SEHNR, CDR2 FQNEAQ (reference sequence). CDR3 length: 15 amino acids. Trimming pared 1 base from V and 3 bases from J, leaving 11 bases between.

The genes are TRBV4-3 and TRBJ2-2, with a tentative D call TRBD2 (5 bases). CDR3 size: 15 residues. The germline V gene has CDR1 LGHNA and CDR2 YSLEER. V dropped 4 bases and J dropped 1 base, with 10 bases sitting between them. CDR3 nucleotides: TGCGCCAGCAGCCCGGACTCAGGGAACACCGGGGAGCTGTTTTTT. Residues: CASSPDSGNTGELFF.

The CDR3 DNA is TGTGCCAGCAGCTTGGGAGGACAGGGTGAGAATCAGCCCCAGCATTTT. It translates to CASSLGGQGENQPQHF. The genes are TRBV5-4 and TRBJ1-5; 8 bases align to TRBD1. V gave up 0 bases and J gave up 4 bases; unmatched junction bases: 6. Germline CDR1 and CDR2: SGHNT and YYREEE (reference sequence). This CDR3 comprises 16 residues.

The V and J genes are TRBV7-9 and TRBJ2-3, with a possible D match to TRBD2 (6 bases). V was cut by 1 base and J by 8 bases, with 22 bases left in between. This CDR3 spans 17 amino acids. Germline CDR1 is SEHNR and CDR2 is FQNEAQ (reference sequence). The CDR3 loop is CASSLGTTGPLGGTQYF. The CDR3 region has the DNA TGTGCCAGCAGCTTAGGGACTACAGGACCCTTGGGCGGTACGCAGTATTTT.

The chain is built from TRBV30 and TRBJ1-2; no clear D gene. With 2 bases removed from V and 5 bases from J, the gap between germline ends came to 12 bases. Germline CDR1 reads GTSNPN; CDR2 reads SVGIG (reference sequence). This CDR3 is 13 amino acids long. The DNA of the CDR3 is TGTGCCTGGAGTCCGACTGGAGTTTATGGCTACACCTTC. As protein: CAWSPTGVYGYTF.

The chain has TRBV11-1 and TRBJ2-7; 7 bases map to TRBD2. The CDR3 loop spans 14 amino acids. Germline CDR1 SGHAT, CDR2 FQDESV (reference sequence). The J segment lost 0 bases and the V segment lost 6 bases, leaving 5 bases of the junction unmatched. CDR3 in amino acids: CASSQAGISYEQYF. CDR3 nucleotides: TGTGCCAGCAGTCAAGCGGGGATCTCCTACGAGCAGTACTTC.

V gene TRBV28 combines with J gene TRBJ2-6, with a weak D call TRBD1 (5 bases). The CDR3 totals 15 residues. V lost 5 bases, J lost 4 bases, and 12 bases lay in between. CDR1 is MDHEN and CDR2 is SYDVKM in the germline V gene. The CDR3 is CASSVQGSGANVLTF. As DNA, the CDR3 is TGTGCCAGCAGTGTCCAGGGTTCCGGGGCCAACGTCCTGACTTTC.

The chain is built from TRBV11-1 and TRBJ2-7; D is possibly TRBD2 (6 bases). CDR3 size: 16 residues. V dropped 1 base and J dropped 3 bases, with 16 bases sitting between them. Looked up from germline, CDR1 is SGHAT and CDR2 is FQDESV (reference sequence). The CDR3 protein is CASSLEPTSSYYEQYF. The DNA for the CDR3 is TGTGCCAGCAGCTTAGAACCGACTAGTTCTTACTACGAGCAGTACTTC.

In DNA form, the CDR3 reads TGTGCCAGCAGCCAACCGGCGAAGGGCAGGGACTTCACCGGGGAGCTGTTTTTT. Its protein product is CASSQPAKGRDFTGELFF. The chain recombines TRBV7-8 with TRBJ2-2, with D maybe TRBD2 (6 bases). Germline V CDR1 and CDR2: SGHVS, FQNEAQ. The V end was cut by 5 bases, the J end by 4 bases, with 23 bases between. The CDR3 is 18 amino acids.

The CDR3 nucleotides read TGTGCCAGCAGTTCCAGACAGGGGTATTATGGCTACACCTTC. It yields the protein CASSSRQGYYGYTF. The V call is TRBV27, the J call TRBJ1-2; TRBD1 aligns across 8 bases. V trimming: 4 bases; J trimming: 5 bases; junction bases outside the gene matches: 6. Germline CDR1 reads MNHEY; CDR2 reads SMNVEV (reference sequence). CDR3 size: 14 residues.

This clone was found once. V gene TRBV6-4 combines with J gene TRBJ2-1, with a weak D call TRBD2 (5 bases). Deletions cut 3 bases from V and 9 bases from J, with 15 bases between. Germline V lookup: CDR1 MRHNA, CDR2 SNTAGT. This CDR3 comprises 14 residues. The chain's CDR3 is CASSEEPASPEQFF. The CDR3 DNA reads as TGTGCCAGCAGTGAAGAGCCCGCTAGCCCTGAGCAGTTCTTC.

V gene TRBV28 combines with J gene TRBJ1-3, with D perhaps matching TRBD1 (6 bases). CDR3 length equals 14 residues. Germline CDR1 and CDR2: MDHEN and SYDVKM. Trimming took off 1 base at V and 9 bases at J, with 13 bases between the two ends. DNA for the CDR3: TGTGCCAGCAGTTTATCGGGTCAGGGGACCACCATATATTTT. Translating gives CASSLSGQGTTIYF.

This sequence joins TRBV6-1 and TRBJ2-7, with D possibly matching TRBD1 (5 bases). V dropped 5 bases and J dropped 0 bases, with 8 bases sitting between them. The CDR3 covers 13 residues. Germline V gene lookup returns CDR1 MNHNS and CDR2 SASEGT. DNA for the CDR3: TGTGCCAGCAGTCAGACAGCCTCCTACGAGCAGTACTTC. It codes for CASSQTASYEQYF.

The chain carries TRBV6-5 and TRBJ1-1; TRBD1 matches at 7 bases. CDR3 length equals 13 residues. Per the germline V gene, CDR1 is MNHEY and CDR2 is SVGAGI. The junction had 6 bases not matched to a gene; V was cut back by 6 bases and J by 5 bases. CDR3 in DNA: TGTGCCAGCAGACCACAGGGGAGGACTGAAGCTTTCTTT. Translation gives CASRPQGRTEAFF.

This clone was observed once. DNA of the CDR3: TGTGCCAGTAGTCTGGGCGGGGGTAACGGGGAGCTGTTTTTT. Translation: CASSLGGGNGELFF. The chain is built from TRBV19 and TRBJ2-2; TRBD2 matches at 7 bases. The CDR3 runs 14 residues. J lost 7 bases, V lost 5 bases, and 7 bases had no gene match. Looked up from germline, CDR1 is LNHDA and CDR2 is SQIVND (reference sequence). The complete variable domain, with remaining parts taken from reference TRBV19 and TRBJ2-2, reads DGGITQSPKYLFRKEGQNVTLSCEQNLNHDAMYWYRQDPGQGLRLIYYSQIVNDFQKGDIAEGYSVSREKKESFPLTVTSAQKNPTAFYLCASSLGGGNGELFFGEGSRLTVL.

In its sample, this clone was seen once. The chain couples TRBV28 to TRBJ2-7; 8 nucleotides match TRBD2. V dropped 8 bases and J dropped 2; count of bases not matched to a gene: 5. CDR3 length: 13 residues. Germline lookup yields CDR1 MDHEN and CDR2 SYDVKM. The CDR3 DNA reads as TGTGCCAGCCTAGGACTAGCCCCCTACGAGCAGTACTTC. It specifies CASLGLAPYEQYF.

The chain links TRBV19 to TRBJ2-1; D perhaps matches TRBD2 (7 bases). This CDR3 is 15 amino acids long. Trimming left V 3 bases short and J 1 base short, with 10 bases between. The V gene's germline CDR1 is LNHDA and CDR2 SQIVND (reference sequence). The CDR3 loop reads CASSMGGGSYNEQFF. CDR3 sequence (DNA): TGTGCCAGTAGTATGGGAGGGGGATCCTACAATGAGCAGTTCTTC.

The chain uses TRBV19 and TRBJ2-3; maybe TRBD2 (6 bases). Trimming shortened V by 1 base and J by 2 bases, and 13 bases separated the two germline ends. The CDR3 spans 16 residues. CDR1 and CDR2 from the germline V gene are LNHDA and SQIVND (reference sequence). CDR3 in amino acids: CASSIGQRANTDTQYF. For the CDR3, the DNA is TGTGCCAGTAGTATAGGGCAGCGGGCAAACACAGATACGCAGTATTTT.

V is TRBV27 and J is TRBJ2-3, with D possibly being TRBD1 (6 bases). CDR1 and CDR2 from the germline V gene are MNHEY and SMNVEV (reference sequence). V gave up 3 bases and J gave up 6 bases, with 19 bases separating them. This CDR3 region has 16 residues. CDR3 DNA sequence: TGTGCCAGCAGTTTCTACAGGGTACGGGGAGCGGATACGCAGTATTTT. Translated, it gives CASSFYRVRGADTQYF.

The chain recombines TRBV11-3 with TRBJ2-2; 7 nucleotides line up with TRBD1. This CDR3 is built from 15 residues. CDR1 SGHNT and CDR2 YENEEA come from the germline V gene. V dropped 5 bases and J dropped 5; count of bases not matched to a gene: 8. CDR3 sequence (DNA): TGTGCCAGCAGCCCTACCACAGGGGTTACCGGGGAGCTGTTTTTT. Its translation: CASSPTTGVTGELFF.

V and J are TRBV2 and TRBJ2-5, with 8 bases that match TRBD2. The J call may not be correct, given that the DNA end is closer to TRBJ2-7. From germline, CDR1 is SNHLY and CDR2 FYNNEI. The CDR3 consists of 14 residues. The CDR3 DNA is TGTGCCAGCAGCCCCGGGACTAGGATCTACGAGCAGTACTTC. It is translated as CASSPGTRIYEQYF.